This T cell receptor (beta chain) came from a study of T cells in localized non-small cell lung cancer. CDR1 and CDR2 from the germline V gene are MGHDK and SYGVNS. This CDR3 is 16 amino acids long. Unmatched junction bases numbered 16, after V lost 6 bases and J lost 6 bases. Method: immunoSEQ multiplex PCR; TCRdb's copy keeps in-frame clones and lacks some. The sample has 35,000 to 45,000 clones, 81% seen once; the top ten hold roughly 7.3%. The receptor was isolated from a male donor aged 60 or over with stage II lung adenocarcinoma. This chain uses TRBV25-1 with TRBJ2-7; the match to TRBD1 covers 8 bases. The sequencing here drew on peripheral blood mononuclear cells, taken before any cancer treatment. The CDR3 reads CASRGPGGEGTSEQYF. The DNA of the CDR3 is TGTGCCAGCAGGGGGCCAGGGGGCGAGGGGACGTCCGAGCAGTACTTC.